Given below is one T cell receptor (beta chain) in context. The sample originates from a study of blood T cell repertoires in COVID-19. In the study's own analysis: Researchers report that nucleated cell counts were estimated from reference gene primer amplification. Sequenced by immunoSEQ multiplex PCR; TCRdb stores in-frame clones only, minus some. D and trimming were read from the DNA, whereas the V and J calls and clone size are those reported in that table. The sample has approximately 240,000 clones; around 83% are singletons. Membership in each cohort depended on participant-reported clinical history. This CDR3 is 16 amino acids long. Germline V gene data show CDR1 as SNHLY and CDR2 as FYNNEI. V was pared by 6 bases and J by 4 bases, with 14 bases of the junction left unmatched.

The sample taken for sequencing was PBMCs or T cells enriched from blood (not recorded which). The TCR comes from a woman aged 40 to 50 with acute COVID-19. The chain recombines TRBV2 with TRBJ1-2; 7 bases are shared with TRBD1. The CDR3, as DNA: TGTGCCAGCAGGGACTACTTGACAGGGAGAGGCTATGGCTACACCTTC. Translating it yields CASRDYLTGRGYGYTF.